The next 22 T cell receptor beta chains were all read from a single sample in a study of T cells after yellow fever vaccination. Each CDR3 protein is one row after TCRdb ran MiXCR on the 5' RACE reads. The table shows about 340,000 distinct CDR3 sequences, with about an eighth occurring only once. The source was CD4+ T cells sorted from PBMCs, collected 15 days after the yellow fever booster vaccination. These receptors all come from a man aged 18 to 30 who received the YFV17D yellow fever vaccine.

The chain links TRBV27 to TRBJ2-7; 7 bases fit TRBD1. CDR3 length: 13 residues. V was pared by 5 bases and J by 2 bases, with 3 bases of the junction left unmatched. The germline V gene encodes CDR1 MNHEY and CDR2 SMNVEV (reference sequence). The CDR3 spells CASSGDRPYEQYF. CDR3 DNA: TGTGCCAGCAGTGGGGACAGACCCTACGAGCAGTACTTC.

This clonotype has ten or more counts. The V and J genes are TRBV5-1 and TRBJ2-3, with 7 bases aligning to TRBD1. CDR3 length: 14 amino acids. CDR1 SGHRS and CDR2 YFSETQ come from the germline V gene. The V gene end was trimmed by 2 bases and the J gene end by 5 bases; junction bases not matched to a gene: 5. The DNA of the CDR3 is TGCGCCAGCAGCTTTGGGACAGAGAGAGATACGCAGTATTTT. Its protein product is CASSFGTERDTQYF. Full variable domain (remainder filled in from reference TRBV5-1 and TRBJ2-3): KAGVTQTPRYLIKTRGQQVTLSCSPISGHRSVSWYQQTPGQGLQFLFEYFSETQRNKGNFPGRFSGRQFSNSRSEMNVSTLELGDSALYLCASSFGTERDTQYFGPGTRLTVL.

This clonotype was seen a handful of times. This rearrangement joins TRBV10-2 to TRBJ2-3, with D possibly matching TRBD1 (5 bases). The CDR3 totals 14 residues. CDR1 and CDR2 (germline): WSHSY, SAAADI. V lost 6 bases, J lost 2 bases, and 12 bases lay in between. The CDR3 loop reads CASSRTNPTDTQYF. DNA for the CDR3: TGCGCCAGCAGCCGGACAAATCCCACAGATACGCAGTATTTT.

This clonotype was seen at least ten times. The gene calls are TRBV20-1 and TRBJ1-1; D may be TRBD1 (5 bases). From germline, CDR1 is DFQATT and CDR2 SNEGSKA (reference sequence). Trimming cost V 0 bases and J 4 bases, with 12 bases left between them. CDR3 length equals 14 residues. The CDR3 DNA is TGCAGTGCTAGAGATCTAAGGGGCTCCACTGAAGCTTTCTTT. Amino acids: CSARDLRGSTEAFF.

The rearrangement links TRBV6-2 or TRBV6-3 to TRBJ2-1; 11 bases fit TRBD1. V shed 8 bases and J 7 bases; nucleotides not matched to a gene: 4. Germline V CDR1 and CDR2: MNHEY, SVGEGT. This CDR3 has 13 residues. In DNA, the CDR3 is TGTGCCAGCGGACAGGGGGCGCAGAATGAGCAGTTCTTC. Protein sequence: CASGQGAQNEQFF.

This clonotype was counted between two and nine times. The DNA for the CDR3 is TGTGCCAGCAGTTACTCGATGGGGGGTGATGCGGCGGTCTCCTACGAGCAGTACTTC. This sequence encodes CASSYSMGGDAAVSYEQYF. This chain connects TRBV6-6 to TRBJ2-7; tentative D call: TRBD2 (6 bases). The CDR3 sequence is 19 residues long. From germline, CDR1 is MNHNY and CDR2 SVGAGI (reference sequence). V lost 0 bases and J 0 bases, leaving 21 bases between the germline ends.

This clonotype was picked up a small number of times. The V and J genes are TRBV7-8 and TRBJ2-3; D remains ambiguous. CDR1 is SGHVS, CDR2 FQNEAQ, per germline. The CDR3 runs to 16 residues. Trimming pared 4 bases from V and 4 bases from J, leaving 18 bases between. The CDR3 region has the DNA TGTGCCAGCAGCTCTCATAGTCGGCTAAATCCAGATACGCAGTATTTT. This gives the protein CASSSHSRLNPDTQYF.

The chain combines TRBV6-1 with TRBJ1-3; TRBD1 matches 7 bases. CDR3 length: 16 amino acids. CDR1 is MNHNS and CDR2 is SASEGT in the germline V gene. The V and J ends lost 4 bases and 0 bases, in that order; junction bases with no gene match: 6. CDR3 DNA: TGTGCCAGCAGTGCTCCGGGACAGAGCTCTGGAAACACCATATATTTT. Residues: CASSAPGQSSGNTIYF.

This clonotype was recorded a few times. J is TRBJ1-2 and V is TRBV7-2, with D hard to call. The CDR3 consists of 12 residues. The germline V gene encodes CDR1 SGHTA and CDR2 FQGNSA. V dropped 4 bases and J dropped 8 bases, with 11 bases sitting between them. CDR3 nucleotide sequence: TGTGCCAGCAGCTCCTACTTGGGGGGCTACACCTTC. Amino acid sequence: CASSSYLGGYTF. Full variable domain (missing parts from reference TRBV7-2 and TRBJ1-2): GAGVSQSPSNKVTEKGKDVELRCDPISGHTALYWYRQSLGQGLEFLIYFQGNSAPDKSGLPSDRFSAERTGGSVSTLTIQRTQQEDSAVYLCASSSYLGGYTFGSGTRLTVV.

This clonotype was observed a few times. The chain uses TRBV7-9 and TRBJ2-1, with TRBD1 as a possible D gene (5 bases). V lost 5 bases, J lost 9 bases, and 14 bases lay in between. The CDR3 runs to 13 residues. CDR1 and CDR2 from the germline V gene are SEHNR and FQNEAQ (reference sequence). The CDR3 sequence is CASSQVGGAEQFF. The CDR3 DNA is TGTGCCAGCAGCCAAGTCGGTGGGGCTGAGCAGTTCTTC.

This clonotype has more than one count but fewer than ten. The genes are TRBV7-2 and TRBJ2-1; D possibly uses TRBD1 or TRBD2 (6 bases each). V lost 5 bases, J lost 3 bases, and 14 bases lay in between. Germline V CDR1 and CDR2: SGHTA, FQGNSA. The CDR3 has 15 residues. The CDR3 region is CASSPSGGGYNEQFF. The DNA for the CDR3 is TGTGCCAGCAGCCCGTCCGGAGGGGGCTACAATGAGCAGTTCTTC.

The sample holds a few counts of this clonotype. The CDR3 DNA reads TGTGCCAGCTCAACCTCAGGAGCCGTAGCCAAAAACATTCAGTACTTC. Translating gives CASSTSGAVAKNIQYF. The chain recombines TRBV25-1 with TRBJ2-4; no definite D call. The CDR3 spans 16 residues. Trimming stripped 8 bases from V and 0 bases from J, with 17 bases between. CDR1 and CDR2 (germline): MGHDK, SYGVNS.

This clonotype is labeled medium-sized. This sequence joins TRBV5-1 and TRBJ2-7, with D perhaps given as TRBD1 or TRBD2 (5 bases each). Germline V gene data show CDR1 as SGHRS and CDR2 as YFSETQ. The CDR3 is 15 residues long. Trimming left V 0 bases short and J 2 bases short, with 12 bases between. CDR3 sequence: CASSLDGTPTYEQYV. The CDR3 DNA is TGCGCCAGCAGCTTGGACGGGACCCCCACCTACGAGCAGTACGTC.

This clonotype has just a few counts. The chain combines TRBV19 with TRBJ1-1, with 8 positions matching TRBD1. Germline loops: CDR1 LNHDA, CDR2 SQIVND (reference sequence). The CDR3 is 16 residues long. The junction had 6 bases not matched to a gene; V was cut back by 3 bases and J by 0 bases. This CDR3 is CASSMGPGQVNTEAFF. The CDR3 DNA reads TGTGCCAGTAGTATGGGACCGGGACAGGTGAACACTGAAGCTTTCTTT. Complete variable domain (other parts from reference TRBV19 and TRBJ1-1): DGGITQSPKYLFRKEGQNVTLSCEQNLNHDAMYWYRQDPGQGLRLIYYSQIVNDFQKGDIAEGYSVSREKKESFPLTVTSAQKNPTAFYLCASSMGPGQVNTEAFFGQGTRLTVV.

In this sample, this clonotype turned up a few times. CDR3 in amino acids: CASSLATGALQETQYF. The CDR3 nucleotides are TGTGCCAGCAGCTTGGCGACAGGGGCCCTCCAAGAGACCCAGTACTTC. The J gene is TRBJ2-5, the V gene TRBV5-5; 8 bases are a match to TRBD1. The CDR3 has 16 amino acids. The germline V gene has CDR1 SGHKS and CDR2 YYEKEE (reference sequence). V lost 0 bases, J lost 1 base, and 5 bases stayed unmatched.

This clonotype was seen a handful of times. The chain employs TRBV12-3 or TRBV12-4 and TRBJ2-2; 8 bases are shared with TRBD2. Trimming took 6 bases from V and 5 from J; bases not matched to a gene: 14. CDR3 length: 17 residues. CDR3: CASRTALAGGPTGELFF. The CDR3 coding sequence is TGTGCCAGCAGGACCGCCTTGGCGGGGGGACCAACCGGGGAGCTGTTTTTT.

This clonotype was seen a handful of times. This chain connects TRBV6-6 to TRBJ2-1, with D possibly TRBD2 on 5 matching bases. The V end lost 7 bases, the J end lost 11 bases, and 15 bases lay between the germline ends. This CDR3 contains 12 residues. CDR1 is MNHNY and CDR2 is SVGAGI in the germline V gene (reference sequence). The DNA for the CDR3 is TGTGCCAGCACCACACTAGACTACCAGCAGTTCTTC. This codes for CASTTLDYQQFF.

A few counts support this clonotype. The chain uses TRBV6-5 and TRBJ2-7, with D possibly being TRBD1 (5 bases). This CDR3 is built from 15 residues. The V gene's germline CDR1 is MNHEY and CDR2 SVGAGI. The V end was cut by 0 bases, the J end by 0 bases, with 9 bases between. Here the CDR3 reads CASSYSRQSSYEQYF. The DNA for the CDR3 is TGTGCCAGCAGTTACTCCCGACAGTCCTCCTACGAGCAGTACTTC.

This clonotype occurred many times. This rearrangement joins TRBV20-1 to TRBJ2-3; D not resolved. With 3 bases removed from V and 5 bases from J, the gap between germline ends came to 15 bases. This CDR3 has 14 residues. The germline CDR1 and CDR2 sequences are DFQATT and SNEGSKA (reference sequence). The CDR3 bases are TGCAGTGCTAGGTCCTTTCCCGGTCAAGATACGCAGTATTTT. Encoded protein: CSARSFPGQDTQYF.

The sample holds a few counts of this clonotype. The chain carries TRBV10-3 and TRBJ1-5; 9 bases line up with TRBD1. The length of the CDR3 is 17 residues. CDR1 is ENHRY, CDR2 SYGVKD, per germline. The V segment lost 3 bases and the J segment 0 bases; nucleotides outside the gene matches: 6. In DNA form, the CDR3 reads TGTGCCATCAGTGATCACGCGGGACAGGGTAGCAATCAGCCCCAGCATTTT. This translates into CAISDHAGQGSNQPQHF.

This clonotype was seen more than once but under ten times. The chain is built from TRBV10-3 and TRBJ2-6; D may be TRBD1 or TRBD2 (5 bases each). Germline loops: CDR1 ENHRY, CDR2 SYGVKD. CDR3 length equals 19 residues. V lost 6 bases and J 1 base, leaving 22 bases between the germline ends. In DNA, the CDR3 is TGTGCCATCAGAGAACACCGGGACGCAGGTGTGTCTGGGGCCAACGTCCTGACTTTC. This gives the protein CAIREHRDAGVSGANVLTF.

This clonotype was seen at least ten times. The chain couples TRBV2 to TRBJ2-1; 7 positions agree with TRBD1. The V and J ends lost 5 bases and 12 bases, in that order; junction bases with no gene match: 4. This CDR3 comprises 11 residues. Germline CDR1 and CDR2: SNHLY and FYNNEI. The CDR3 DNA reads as TGTGCCAGCAGTCAGGGGGAGCGGCAGTTCTTC. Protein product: CASSQGERQFF. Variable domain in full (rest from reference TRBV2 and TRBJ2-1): EPEVTQTPSHQVTQMGQEVILRCVPISNHLYFYWYRQILGQKVEFLVSFYNNEISEKSEIFDDQFSVERPDGSNFTLKIRSTKLEDSAMYFCASSQGERQFFGPGTRLTVL.